This T cell receptor (beta chain) was identified in a study of cytomegalovirus exposure and HLA in healthy donors. Whole-study findings and limits: The majority of CMV-associated TCR beta chains were reported as apparently HLA-restricted in a later analysis.

Germline V lookup: CDR1 LNHDA, CDR2 SQIVND (reference sequence). CDR3 length: 14 residues. The ends lost 8 bases at V and 2 bases at J; junction bases unmatched: 5. Of note for this clone: Its antigen is as yet unknown.

A multiplex PCR was run with 60 Vbeta primers and 13 Jbeta primers. How the authors handled the data: A follow-up analysis tallied 70 million to 80 million unique TCR beta chains, roughly 10 million shared. The repertoire was sequenced with immunoSEQ multiplex PCR; TCRdb's copy has only in-frame clones and lacks some. That table gives V, J and clone size, and the DNA gave D and trimming. The sample comprises over 200,000 clones, approximately 90% of which are singletons, and approximately 1% rests with the top ten. The sequenced sample consisted of PBMCs. This chain links TRBV19 with TRBJ1-5; TRBD1 matches 8 bases. The source is a woman under 30 in good health and CMV-seronegative. The DNA for the CDR3 is TGTGCCAGTCGAGCAGGGGGCGGCAATCAGCCCCAGCATTTT. Encoded protein: CASRAGGGNQPQHF. The whole variable domain, remainder taken from reference TRBV19 and TRBJ1-5, is DGGITQSPKYLFRKEGQNVTLSCEQNLNHDAMYWYRQDPGQGLRLIYYSQIVNDFQKGDIAEGYSVSREKKESFPLTVTSAQKNPTAFYLCASRAGGGNQPQHFGDGTRLSIL.